Listed here are 28 T cell receptor beta chains from one sample, sequenced in a study of blood T cell repertoires in COVID-19 (dated by TCRdb to 2019 to 2021). Receptor amplification or capture employed the immunoSEQ multiplex PCR assay. This immuneACCESS table, as held by TCRdb, lists in-frame sequences with V and J called but not all clones. Of the missing ones, under half trace to an unresolved V gene in checked studies; the others have no known cause. Present in this sample are more than 95,000 clones, around four fifths of which were seen just once. The ten largest make up roughly 25% of the sample. The sequencing input was peripheral blood. Receptor source: a human donor in a cohort sampled during active COVID-19.

This rearrangement joins TRBV19 to TRBJ2-3; 9 nucleotides align to TRBD1. Trimming at V came to 6 bases and at J to 0 bases, leaving 7 bases not matched to a gene. The V gene's germline CDR1 is LNHDA and CDR2 SQIVND (reference sequence). This CDR3 comprises 16 residues. The CDR3 protein is CASSGTGHPSTDTQYF. The DNA for the CDR3 is TGTGCCAGTAGCGGGACAGGGCACCCTAGCACAGATACGCAGTATTTT.

The V and J genes are TRBV4-1 and TRBJ2-5; weak D call: TRBD1 (6 bases). The CDR3 is 14 amino acids. CDR1 is MGHRA, CDR2 YSYEKL, per germline. V lost 2 bases to trimming and J lost 1 base, with 8 bases between them. This CDR3 is CASSQWGRQETQYF. CDR3 sequence (DNA): TGCGCCAGCAGCCAATGGGGGCGCCAAGAGACCCAGTACTTC.

This clone was seen just once. The genes are TRBV11-2 and TRBJ1-1, with D tentatively TRBD1 (6 bases). The V and J ends lost 2 bases and 5 bases respectively, with 15 bases between them. CDR1 and CDR2 (germline): SGHAT, FQNNGV. This CDR3 has 15 amino acids. The CDR3 coding sequence is TGTGCCAGCAGCTTATTTGCCAGGGGCCTGACTGAAGCTTTCTTT. Translated: CASSLFARGLTEAFF.

This clone was found once. V is TRBV25-1 and J is TRBJ1-2; unclear D gene. V lost 3 bases and J 3 bases, leaving 11 bases between the germline ends. Germline assignment: CDR1 MGHDK and CDR2 SYGVNS. The CDR3 runs to 14 residues. In DNA form, the CDR3 reads TGTGCCAGCAGTGATGCAGGATTGGACTATGGCTACACCTTC. It translates to CASSDAGLDYGYTF.

The chain recombines TRBV20-1 with TRBJ1-2, with 7 nucleotides matching TRBD1. The CDR3 extends over 16 amino acids. Trimming removed 3 bases from V and 2 bases from J; junction bases left unmatched: 12. Looked up from germline, CDR1 is DFQATT and CDR2 is SNEGSKA (reference sequence). DNA for the CDR3: TGCAGTGCTAGTAAGAGGGGGCAGGTCTGGAACTATGGCTACACCTTC. Protein sequence: CSASKRGQVWNYGYTF.

This chain joins TRBV7-8 and TRBJ2-3; no definite D call. V was cut by 1 base and J by 2 bases, with 7 bases left in between. Per the germline V gene, CDR1 is SGHVS and CDR2 is FQNEAQ. This CDR3 region has 14 residues. The CDR3 here is CASSLVLLTDTQYF. CDR3 in DNA: TGTGCCAGCAGCTTAGTTCTACTCACAGATACGCAGTATTTT.

This chain joins TRBV19 and TRBJ2-7, with a weak D call TRBD2 (5 bases). The CDR3 has 12 residues. Trimming removed 10 bases from V and 5 bases from J, with 15 bases in between. Looked up from germline, CDR1 is LNHDA and CDR2 is SQIVND (reference sequence). CDR3 bases: TGTGCCATGGAGGAACCAGGCGACGAGCAGTACTTC. Translating it yields CAMEEPGDEQYF.

The V gene is TRBV28, the J gene TRBJ1-2; 7 nucleotides match TRBD1. Germline loops: CDR1 MDHEN, CDR2 SYDVKM. This CDR3 is 14 amino acids long. Trimming cost V 6 bases and J 8 bases; bases outside gene matches: 12. The CDR3, as DNA: TGTGCCAGCAGCCCTATCAGGGGGGCGAAGGGCTACACCTTC. Protein: CASSPIRGAKGYTF.

Written as DNA, the CDR3 is TGTGCCAGCAGTCGCGACAGGTTAGCCTCCTACGAGCAGTACTTC. Translated: CASSRDRLASYEQYF. This rearrangement joins TRBV6-5 to TRBJ2-7, with D possibly TRBD1 on 6 matching bases. The V end lost 5 bases, the J end lost 0 bases, and 14 bases lay between the germline ends. The length of the CDR3 is 15 residues. Germline assignment: CDR1 MNHEY and CDR2 SVGAGI.

About this clone: The sample carries other DNA sequences with the same CDR3. This chain joins TRBV5-1 and TRBJ1-4; D unclear. CDR3 length: 15 residues. V gave up 2 bases and J gave up 0 bases, with 8 bases separating them. Germline V CDR1 and CDR2: SGHRS, YFSETQ. Here the CDR3 reads CASSLYRATNEKLFF. The CDR3 DNA reads TGCGCCAGCAGCTTATACAGAGCAACTAATGAAAAACTGTTTTTT.

This clone came up once. CDR3 amino acids: CASRVPGQPYNEQFF. CDR3 DNA sequence: TGTGCCAGCCGAGTCCCGGGACAGCCATACAATGAGCAGTTCTTC. The V and J genes are TRBV18 and TRBJ2-1; 7 nucleotides match TRBD1. This CDR3 is 15 amino acids long. Germline V gives CDR1 KGHSH, CDR2 LQKENI. V dropped 8 bases and J dropped 4; count of bases not matched to a gene: 11.

The CDR3 sequence is CASRTSGGATDTQYF. Here the CDR3 DNA reads TGTGCCAGCAGGACTAGCGGGGGGGCCACAGATACGCAGTATTTT. The V call is TRBV7-2, the J call TRBJ2-3; 14 positions match TRBD2. CDR1 SGHTA and CDR2 FQGNSA come from the germline V gene. Trimming took 6 bases from V and 2 from J; bases not matched to a gene: 1. The CDR3 loop spans 15 amino acids. Variable domain in full (rest from reference TRBV7-2 and TRBJ2-3): GAGVSQSPSNKVTEKGKDVELRCDPISGHTALYWYRQSLGQGLEFLIYFQGNSAPDKSGLPSDRFSAERTGGSVSTLTIQRTQQEDSAVYLCASRTSGGATDTQYFGPGTRLTVL.

The chain uses TRBV3-1 (or the pseudogene TRBV3-2) and TRBJ1-1; perhaps TRBD1 as D (5 bases). Trimming stripped 0 bases from V and 5 bases from J, with 16 bases between. CDR3 length: 16 residues. Germline CDR1 LGHDT, CDR2 YNNKEL (reference sequence). This CDR3 reads CASSQDPGRGETEAFF. CDR3 DNA sequence: TGTGCCAGCAGCCAAGACCCGGGGAGGGGCGAGACTGAAGCTTTCTTT.

The chain recombines TRBV4-3 with TRBJ2-7; D unclear. The germline gives CDR1 LGHNA, CDR2 YSLEER. Trimming left V 0 bases short and J 4 bases short, with 13 bases between. This CDR3 has 15 residues. DNA for the CDR3: TGCGCCAGCAGCCAAGATAGAGGCAGAGCTTACGAGCAGTACTTC. Its protein product is CASSQDRGRAYEQYF.

The chain employs TRBV28 and TRBJ2-7; no clear D gene. V was trimmed by 3 bases and J by 0 bases, leaving 12 bases between them. CDR1 and CDR2 from the germline V gene are MDHEN and SYDVKM. This CDR3 has 15 residues. CDR3 nucleotides: TGTGCCAGCAGTTTTCTTGATAGTTCCTCCTACGAGCAGTACTTC. The encoded protein is CASSFLDSSSYEQYF.

This clone was seen just once. The CDR3 spells CATSDNRGKYDGYTF. For the CDR3, the DNA is TGTGCCACCAGTGACAACAGGGGGAAGTATGATGGCTACACCTTC. The V call is TRBV24-1, the J call TRBJ1-2, with TRBD1 identical over 8 bases. The length of the CDR3 is 15 residues. Unmatched junction bases numbered 9, after V lost 4 bases and J lost 6 bases. CDR1 and CDR2 from the germline V gene are KGHDR and SFDVKD.

The V gene is TRBV15, the J gene TRBJ1-2; tentative D call: TRBD1 (5 bases). CDR1 is LNHNV, CDR2 YYDKDF, per germline (reference sequence). This CDR3 is 15 amino acids long. V was clipped by 1 base and J by 4 bases, with 13 bases between them. The DNA for the CDR3 is TGTGCCACCAGCAGAGGAGGCAGGGCCCCCTATGGCTACACCTTC. Translation: CATSRGGRAPYGYTF.

In regard to this clone: This same CDR3 is encoded by further DNA sequences in the sample. V and J are TRBV7-2 and TRBJ2-7; a weak D match, TRBD2 (6 bases). This CDR3 has 14 amino acids. CDR1 and CDR2 from the germline V gene are SGHTA and FQGNSA. Trimming removed 0 bases at V and 4 bases at J, with 10 bases between. The CDR3 loop is CASSLAAGPYEQYF. The CDR3, as DNA: TGTGCCAGCAGCTTAGCAGCGGGTCCTTACGAGCAGTACTTC.

The chain is built from TRBV3-1 (or the pseudogene TRBV3-2) and TRBJ1-2, with D perhaps TRBD1 (6 bases). This CDR3 spans 13 amino acids. Germline values: CDR1 LGHDT, CDR2 YNNKEL (reference sequence). Trimming pared 2 bases from V and 8 bases from J, leaving 12 bases between. The CDR3 DNA sequence: TGTGCCAGCAGCCAAAACAGGGAAGGAGGCTACACCTTC. Translated: CASSQNREGGYTF.

The V and J genes are TRBV15 and TRBJ2-1, with D possibly being TRBD1 (5 bases). This CDR3 is built from 14 residues. Looked up from germline, CDR1 is LNHNV and CDR2 is YYDKDF (reference sequence). V lost 3 bases, J lost 7 bases, and 13 bases lay in between. CDR3 in DNA: TGTGCCACCAGCAGGACAGTGTCCGTAAATGAGCAGTTCTTC. Its translation: CATSRTVSVNEQFF.

V and J are TRBV9 and TRBJ1-4; possible D gene TRBD1, 6 bases. V lost 0 bases to trimming and J lost 12 bases, with 9 bases between them. Per the germline V gene, CDR1 is SGDLS and CDR2 is YYNGEE. The CDR3 is 12 amino acids. The CDR3 region has the DNA TGTGCCAGCAGCGTAGGGGAGGGGGAACTGTTTTTT. Its protein product is CASSVGEGELFF. Supplemented by reference TRBV9 and TRBJ1-4, the full variable domain reads DSGVTQTPKHLITATGQRVTLRCSPRSGDLSVYWYQQSLDQGLQFLIQYYNGEERAKGNILERFSAQQFPDLHSELNLSSLELGDSALYFCASSVGEGELFFGSGTQLSVL.

The J gene is TRBJ2-4, the V gene TRBV19; a possible D gene is TRBD2 (5 bases). The CDR3 spans 15 residues. Germline CDR1 LNHDA, CDR2 SQIVND (reference sequence). V was cut by 5 bases and J by 6 bases, with 17 bases left in between. CDR3 coding DNA: TGTGCCAGTAGTCCAGAGGGATTTCGGGGAAACATTCAGTACTTC. This sequence encodes CASSPEGFRGNIQYF. Full variable domain (remainder filled in from reference TRBV19 and TRBJ2-4): DGGITQSPKYLFRKEGQNVTLSCEQNLNHDAMYWYRQDPGQGLRLIYYSQIVNDFQKGDIAEGYSVSREKKESFPLTVTSAQKNPTAFYLCASSPEGFRGNIQYFGAGTRLSVL.

The CDR3 DNA reads TGCGCCAGCAGCCAAGATTTCGGGGGTACTGAAGCTTTCTTT. Its translation is CASSQDFGGTEAFF. The chain links TRBV4-3 to TRBJ1-1; possible D gene TRBD1, 5 bases. The CDR3 length is 14 residues. With 0 bases removed from V and 5 bases from J, the gap between germline ends came to 10 bases. Germline CDR1 is LGHNA and CDR2 is YSLEER.

The chain uses TRBV7-2 and TRBJ2-3; 7 bases align to TRBD2. This CDR3 has 15 residues. Germline V gene sequence: CDR1 SGHTA, CDR2 FQGNSA. V lost 5 bases and J lost 0; bases outside the gene matches: 5. The CDR3 nucleotides are TGTGCCAGCAGCCCCCGGGACTATAGCACAGATACGCAGTATTTT. Translating it yields CASSPRDYSTDTQYF.

This clone was seen a few times. The chain is built from TRBV24-1 and TRBJ2-5; D gene unclear. Trimming stripped 3 bases from V and 1 base from J, with 8 bases between. Germline CDR1 is KGHDR and CDR2 is SFDVKD. The CDR3 runs 14 residues. The CDR3 coding sequence is TGTGCCACCAGTGATCCCGACACCCAAGAGACCCAGTACTTC. Amino acids: CATSDPDTQETQYF.

This clone was seen only once. The V and J genes are TRBV12-1 and TRBJ2-7; TRBD1 is the table's D call and was not checked against the DNA. TRBV12-1 is noted as a pseudogene. This CDR3 has 16 residues. For the CDR3, the DNA is TGTGCCAGCAGCTTTTTGGTCCGCTTAGGGGAATACGAGCAGTACTTC. Amino acids: CASSFLVRLGEYEQYF.

This clone has just a few counts. This chain connects TRBV4-1 to TRBJ1-2; TRBD1 aligns across 10 bases. The CDR3 length is 21 residues. The germline gives CDR1 MGHRA, CDR2 YSYEKL. V lost 4 bases and J lost 7; bases outside the gene matches: 27. Written as DNA, the CDR3 is TGCGCCAGCAGCCCGCCGGGACAGGGGACAAAAATCGCTCCCGCAACTAGTGGCTACACCTTC. Encoded protein: CASSPPGQGTKIAPATSGYTF.

V is TRBV21-1 and J is TRBJ1-5; TRBD1 is the table's D call and was not checked against the DNA. TRBV21-1 represents a pseudogene. The CDR3 runs 17 residues. The CDR3 loop is CASSPCRQGDSNQPQHF. CDR3 bases: TGTGCCAGCAGCCCCTGTCGGCAGGGTGATAGCAATCAGCCCCAGCATTTT.